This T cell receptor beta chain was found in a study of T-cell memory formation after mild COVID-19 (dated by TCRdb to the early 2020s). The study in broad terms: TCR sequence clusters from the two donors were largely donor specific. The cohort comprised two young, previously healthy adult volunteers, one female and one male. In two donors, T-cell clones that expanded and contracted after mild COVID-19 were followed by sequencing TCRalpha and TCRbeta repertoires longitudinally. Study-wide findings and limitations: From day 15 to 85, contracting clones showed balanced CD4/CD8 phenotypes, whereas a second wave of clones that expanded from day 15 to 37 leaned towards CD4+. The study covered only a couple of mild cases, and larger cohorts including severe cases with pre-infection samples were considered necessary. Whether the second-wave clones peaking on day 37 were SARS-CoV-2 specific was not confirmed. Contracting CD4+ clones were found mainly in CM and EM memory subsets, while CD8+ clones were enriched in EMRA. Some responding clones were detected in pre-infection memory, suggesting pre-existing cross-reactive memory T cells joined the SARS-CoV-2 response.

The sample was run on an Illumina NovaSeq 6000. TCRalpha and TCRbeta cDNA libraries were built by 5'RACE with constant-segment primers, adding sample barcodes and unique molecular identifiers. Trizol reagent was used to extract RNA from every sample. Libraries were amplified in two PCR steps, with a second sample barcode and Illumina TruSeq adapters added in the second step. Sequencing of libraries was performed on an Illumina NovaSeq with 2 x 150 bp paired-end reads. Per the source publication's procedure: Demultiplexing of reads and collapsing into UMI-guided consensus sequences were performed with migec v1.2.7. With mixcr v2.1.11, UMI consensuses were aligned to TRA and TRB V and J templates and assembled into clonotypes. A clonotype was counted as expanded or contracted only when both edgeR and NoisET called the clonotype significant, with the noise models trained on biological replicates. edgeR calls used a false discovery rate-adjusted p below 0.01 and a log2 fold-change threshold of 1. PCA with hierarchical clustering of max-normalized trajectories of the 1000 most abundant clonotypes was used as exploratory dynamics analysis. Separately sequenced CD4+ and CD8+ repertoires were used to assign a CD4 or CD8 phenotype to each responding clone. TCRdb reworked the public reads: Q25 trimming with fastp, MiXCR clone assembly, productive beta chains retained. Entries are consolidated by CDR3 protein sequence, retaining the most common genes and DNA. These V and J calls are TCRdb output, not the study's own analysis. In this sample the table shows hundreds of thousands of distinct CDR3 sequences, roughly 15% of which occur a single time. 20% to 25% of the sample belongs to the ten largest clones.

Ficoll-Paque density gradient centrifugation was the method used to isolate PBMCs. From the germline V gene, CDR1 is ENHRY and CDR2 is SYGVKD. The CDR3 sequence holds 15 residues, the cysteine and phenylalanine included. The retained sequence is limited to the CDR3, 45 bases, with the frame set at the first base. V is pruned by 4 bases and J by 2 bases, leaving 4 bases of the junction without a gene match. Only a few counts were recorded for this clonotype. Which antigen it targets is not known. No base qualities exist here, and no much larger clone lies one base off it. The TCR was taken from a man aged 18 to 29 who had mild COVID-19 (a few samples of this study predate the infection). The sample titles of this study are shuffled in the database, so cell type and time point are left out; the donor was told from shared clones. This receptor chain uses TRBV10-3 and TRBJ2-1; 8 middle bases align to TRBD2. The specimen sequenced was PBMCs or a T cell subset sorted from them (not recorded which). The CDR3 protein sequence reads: CAISVSGVTYNEQFF. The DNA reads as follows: TGTGCCATCAGTGTTAGCGGGGTTACCTACAATGAGCAGTTCTTC.